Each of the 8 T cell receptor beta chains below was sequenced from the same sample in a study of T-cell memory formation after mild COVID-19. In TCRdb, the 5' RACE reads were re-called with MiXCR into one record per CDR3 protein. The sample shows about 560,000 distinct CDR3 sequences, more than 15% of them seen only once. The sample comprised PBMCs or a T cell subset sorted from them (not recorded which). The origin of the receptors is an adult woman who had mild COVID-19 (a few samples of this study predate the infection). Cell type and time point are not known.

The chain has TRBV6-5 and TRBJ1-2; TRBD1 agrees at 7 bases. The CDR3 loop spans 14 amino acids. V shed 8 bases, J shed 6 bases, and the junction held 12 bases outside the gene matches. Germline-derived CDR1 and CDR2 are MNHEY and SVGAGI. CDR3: CASSQLVQGHGYTF. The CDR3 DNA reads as TGTGCCAGCTCTCAGTTAGTACAGGGGCATGGCTACACCTTC.

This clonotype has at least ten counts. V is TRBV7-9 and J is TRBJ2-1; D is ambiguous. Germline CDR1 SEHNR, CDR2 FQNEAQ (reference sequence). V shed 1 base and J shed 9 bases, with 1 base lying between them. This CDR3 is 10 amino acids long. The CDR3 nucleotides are TGTGCCAGCAGCTTAGTTGAGCAGTTCTTC. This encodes CASSLVEQFF.

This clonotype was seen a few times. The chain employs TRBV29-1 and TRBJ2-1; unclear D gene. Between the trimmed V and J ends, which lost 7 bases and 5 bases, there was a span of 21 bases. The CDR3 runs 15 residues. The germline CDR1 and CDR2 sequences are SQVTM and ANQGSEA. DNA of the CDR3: TGCAGCGCTCAGTTCTGGTCGAAGGTCCACAATGAGCAGTTCTTC. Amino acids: CSAQFWSKVHNEQFF.

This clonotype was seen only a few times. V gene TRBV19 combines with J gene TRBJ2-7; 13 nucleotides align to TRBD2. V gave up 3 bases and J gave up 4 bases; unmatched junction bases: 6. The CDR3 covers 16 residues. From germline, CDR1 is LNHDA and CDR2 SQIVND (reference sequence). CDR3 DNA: TGTGCCAGTAGTATCTCCGGACTAGCGGGAGTGTACGAGCAGTACTTC. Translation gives CASSISGLAGVYEQYF.

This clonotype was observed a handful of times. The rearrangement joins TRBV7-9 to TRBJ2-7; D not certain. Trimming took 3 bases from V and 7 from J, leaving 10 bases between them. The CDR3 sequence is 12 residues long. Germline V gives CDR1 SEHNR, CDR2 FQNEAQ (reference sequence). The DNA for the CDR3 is TGTGCCAGCAGCTTGACCTTCGAAGAGCAGTACTTC. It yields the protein CASSLTFEEQYF.

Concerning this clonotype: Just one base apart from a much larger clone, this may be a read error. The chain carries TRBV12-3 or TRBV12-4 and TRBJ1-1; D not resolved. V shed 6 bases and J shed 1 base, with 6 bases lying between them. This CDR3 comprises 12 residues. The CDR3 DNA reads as TGTGCCAGCAGCCGGGAGAACACTGAAGCTTTCTTT. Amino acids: CASSRENTEAFF.

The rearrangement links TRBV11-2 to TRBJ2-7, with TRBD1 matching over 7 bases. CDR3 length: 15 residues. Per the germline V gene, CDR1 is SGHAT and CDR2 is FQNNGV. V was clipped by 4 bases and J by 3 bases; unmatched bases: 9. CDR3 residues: CASSSLGQPYYEQYF. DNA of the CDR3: TGTGCCAGCAGCTCATTGGGACAGCCGTACTACGAGCAGTACTTC.

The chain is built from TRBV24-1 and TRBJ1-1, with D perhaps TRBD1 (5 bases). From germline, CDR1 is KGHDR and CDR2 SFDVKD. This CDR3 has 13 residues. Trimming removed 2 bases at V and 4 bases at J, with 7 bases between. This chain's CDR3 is CATSDSGVTEAFF. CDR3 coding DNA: TGTGCCACCAGTGATTCGGGGGTCACTGAAGCTTTCTTT.